The 6 T cell receptor beta chains below all came from one sample that was sequenced in a study of CD8+CD57+ T cells in acquired aplastic anemia. TCR beta VDJ and CDR3 profiles were obtained from a genomic DNA template. Using its own MiXCR run on the reads, TCRdb lists one record per CDR3 protein. The sample carries around 180,000 distinct CDR3 sequences, 55% to 70% recorded once. Sample: sorted CD4+, CD8+, or CD8+CD57+ T cells (not recorded which) from PBMCs. The receptors come from a human donor with severe aplastic anemia or a healthy control (not recorded which).

Many counts were recorded for this clonotype. V gene TRBV9 combines with J gene TRBJ2-3, with 9 bases lining up with TRBD2. V lost 1 base to trimming and J lost 3 bases; unmatched junction nucleotides: 12. The CDR3 runs 18 residues. Per the germline V gene, CDR1 is SGDLS and CDR2 is YYNGEE. The CDR3 is CASSVQGEPSGETDTQYF. DNA of the CDR3: TGTGCCAGCAGCGTACAGGGCGAGCCTAGCGGGGAAACAGATACGCAGTATTTT.

The chain joins TRBV6-1 to TRBJ2-1, with D tentatively TRBD2 (6 bases). The J call may be wrong; the DNA end is better matched by TRBJ2-7. The germline CDR1 and CDR2 sequences are MNHNS and SASEGT. There are 14 residues in the CDR3. In DNA, the CDR3 is TGTGCCAGCAGTGGACTAGGCGCTTCCTACGAGCAGTACTTC. As protein: CASSGLGASYEQYF.

On this clonotype itself: The CDR3 carries no conserved terminal phenylalanine or tryptophan, so it likely arises from a read error. The DNA is left out, because the CDR3 cannot be placed on it with certainty; the CDR3 is given as TCRdb lists it. The chain combines TRBV7-9 with TRBJ2-7; the listed D gene, TRBD2, was not tested against the DNA. Germline CDR1 reads SEHNR; CDR2 reads FQNEAQ (reference sequence). The CDR3 spans 11 residues, counting both ends. CDR3: CASSSGPFPIM.

The chain links TRBV7-9 to TRBJ1-2, with TRBD1 matching 7 bases. Looked up from germline, CDR1 is SEHNR and CDR2 is FQNEAQ (reference sequence). Unmatched junction bases numbered 3, after V lost 6 bases and J lost 2 bases. The CDR3 loop spans 13 amino acids. The CDR3 bases are TGTGCCAGCAGTGCAGGGGGGAACTATGGCTACACCTTC. The encoded protein is CASSAGGNYGYTF.

This clonotype has ten or more counts. The V and J genes are TRBV6-1 and TRBJ1-1, with D perhaps TRBD1 (6 bases). The V and J ends lost 6 bases and 2 bases respectively, with 16 bases between them. The CDR3 is 15 residues long. From germline, CDR1 is MNHNS and CDR2 SASEGT. CDR3 amino acids: CASRTPAGENTEAFF. CDR3 DNA sequence: TGTGCCAGCAGGACCCCGGCAGGGGAAAACACTGAAGCTTTCTTT.

This clonotype was observed many times. This sequence joins TRBV4-1 and TRBJ1-6; the D is unclear. The CDR3 has 14 amino acids. The germline gives CDR1 MGHRA, CDR2 YSYEKL. V was cut by 4 bases and J by 10 bases, with 14 bases left in between. Here the CDR3 reads CASSLGEGKSPLHF. DNA of the CDR3: TGCGCCAGCAGCCTGGGAGAAGGGAAATCACCCCTCCACTTT.